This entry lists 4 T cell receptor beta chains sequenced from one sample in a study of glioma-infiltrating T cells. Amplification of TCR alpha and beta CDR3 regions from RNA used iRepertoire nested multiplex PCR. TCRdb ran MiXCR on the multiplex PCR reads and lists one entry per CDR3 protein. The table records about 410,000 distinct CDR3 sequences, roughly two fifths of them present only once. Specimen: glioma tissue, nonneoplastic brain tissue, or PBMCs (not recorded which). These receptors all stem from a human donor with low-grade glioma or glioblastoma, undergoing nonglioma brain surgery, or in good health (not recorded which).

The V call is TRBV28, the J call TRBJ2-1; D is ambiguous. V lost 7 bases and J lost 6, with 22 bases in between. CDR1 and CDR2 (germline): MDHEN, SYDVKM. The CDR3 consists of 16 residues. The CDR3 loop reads CASNFSTWASGNEQFF. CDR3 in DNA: TGTGCCAGCAATTTTAGTACGTGGGCGTCTGGCAATGAGCAGTTCTTC. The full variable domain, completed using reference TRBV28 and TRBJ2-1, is DVKVTQSSRYLVKRTGEKVFLECVQDMDHENMFWYRQDPGLGLRLIYFSYDVKMKEKGDIPEGYSVSREKKERFSLILESASTNQTSMYLCASNFSTWASGNEQFFGPGTRLTVL.

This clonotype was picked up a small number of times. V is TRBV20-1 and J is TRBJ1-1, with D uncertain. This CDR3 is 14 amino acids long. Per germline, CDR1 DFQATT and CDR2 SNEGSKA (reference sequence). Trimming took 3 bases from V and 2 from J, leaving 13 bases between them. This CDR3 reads CSARIAAINTEAFF. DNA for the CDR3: TGCAGTGCTAGGATCGCCGCCATTAACACTGAAGCTTTCTTT.

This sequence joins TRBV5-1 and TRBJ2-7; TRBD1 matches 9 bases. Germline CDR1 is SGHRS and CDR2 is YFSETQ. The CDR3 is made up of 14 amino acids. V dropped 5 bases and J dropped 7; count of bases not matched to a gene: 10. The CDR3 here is CASRTGTGLGEQYF. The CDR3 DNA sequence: TGCGCCAGCAGAACCGGGACAGGGTTGGGTGAGCAGTACTTC.

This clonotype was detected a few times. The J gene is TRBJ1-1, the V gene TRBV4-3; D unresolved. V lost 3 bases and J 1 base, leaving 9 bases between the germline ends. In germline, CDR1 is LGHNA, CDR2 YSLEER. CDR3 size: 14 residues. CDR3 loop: CASSQDYTNTEAFF. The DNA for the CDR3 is TGCGCCAGCAGCCAGGACTACACGAACACTGAAGCTTTCTTT.